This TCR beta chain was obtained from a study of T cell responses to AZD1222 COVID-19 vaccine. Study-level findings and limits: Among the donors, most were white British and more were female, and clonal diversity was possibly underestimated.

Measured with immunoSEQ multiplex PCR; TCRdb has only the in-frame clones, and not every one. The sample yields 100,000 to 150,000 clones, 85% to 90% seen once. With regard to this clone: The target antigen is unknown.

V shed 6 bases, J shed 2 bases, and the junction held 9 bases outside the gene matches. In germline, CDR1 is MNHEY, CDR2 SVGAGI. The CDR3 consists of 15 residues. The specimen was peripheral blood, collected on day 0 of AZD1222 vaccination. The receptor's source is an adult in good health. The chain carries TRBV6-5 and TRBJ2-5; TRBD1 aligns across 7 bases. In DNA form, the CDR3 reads TGTGCCAGCAGAGCCGGACAGGTAACACAAGAGACCCAGTACTTC. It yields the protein CASRAGQVTQETQYF.